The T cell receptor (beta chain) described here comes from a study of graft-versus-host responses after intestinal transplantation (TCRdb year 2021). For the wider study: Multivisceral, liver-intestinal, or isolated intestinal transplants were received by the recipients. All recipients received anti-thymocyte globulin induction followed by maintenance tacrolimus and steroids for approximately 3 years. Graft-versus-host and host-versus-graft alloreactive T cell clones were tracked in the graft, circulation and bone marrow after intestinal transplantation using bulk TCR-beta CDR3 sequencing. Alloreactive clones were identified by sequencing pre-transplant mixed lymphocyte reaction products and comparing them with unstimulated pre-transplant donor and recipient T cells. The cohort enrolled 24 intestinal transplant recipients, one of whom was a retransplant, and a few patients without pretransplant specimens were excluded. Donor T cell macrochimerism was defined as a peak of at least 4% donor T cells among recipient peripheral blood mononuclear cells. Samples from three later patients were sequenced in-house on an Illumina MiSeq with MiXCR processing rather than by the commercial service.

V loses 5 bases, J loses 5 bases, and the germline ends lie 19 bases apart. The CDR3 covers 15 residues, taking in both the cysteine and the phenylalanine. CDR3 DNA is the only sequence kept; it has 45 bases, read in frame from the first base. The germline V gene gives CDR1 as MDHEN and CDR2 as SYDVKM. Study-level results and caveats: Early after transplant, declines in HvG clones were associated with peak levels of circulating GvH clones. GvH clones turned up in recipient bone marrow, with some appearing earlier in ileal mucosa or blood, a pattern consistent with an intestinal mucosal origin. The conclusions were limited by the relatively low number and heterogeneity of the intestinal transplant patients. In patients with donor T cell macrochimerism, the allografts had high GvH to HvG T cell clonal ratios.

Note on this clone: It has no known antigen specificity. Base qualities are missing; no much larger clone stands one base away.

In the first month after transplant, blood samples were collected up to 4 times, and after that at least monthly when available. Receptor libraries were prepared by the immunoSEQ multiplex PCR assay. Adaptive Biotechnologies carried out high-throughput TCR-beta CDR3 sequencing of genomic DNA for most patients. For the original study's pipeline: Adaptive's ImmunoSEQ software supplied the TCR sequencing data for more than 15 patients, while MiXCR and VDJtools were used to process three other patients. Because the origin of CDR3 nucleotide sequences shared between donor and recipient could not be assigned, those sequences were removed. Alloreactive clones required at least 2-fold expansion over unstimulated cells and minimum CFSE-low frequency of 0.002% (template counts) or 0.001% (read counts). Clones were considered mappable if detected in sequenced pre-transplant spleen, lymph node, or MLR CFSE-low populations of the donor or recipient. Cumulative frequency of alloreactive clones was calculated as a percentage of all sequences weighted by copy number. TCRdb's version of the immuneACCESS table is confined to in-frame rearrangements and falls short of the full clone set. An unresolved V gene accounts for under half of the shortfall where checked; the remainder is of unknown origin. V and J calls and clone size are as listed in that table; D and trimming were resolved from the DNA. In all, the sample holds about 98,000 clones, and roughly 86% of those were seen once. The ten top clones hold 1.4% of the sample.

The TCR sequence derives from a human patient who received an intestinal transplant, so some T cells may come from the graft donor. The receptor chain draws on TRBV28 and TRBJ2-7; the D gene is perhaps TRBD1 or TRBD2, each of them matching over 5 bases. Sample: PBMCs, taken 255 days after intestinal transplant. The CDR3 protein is CASSVRDASDNEQYF. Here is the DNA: TGTGCCAGCAGTGTCCGGGACGCATCAGATAACGAGCAGTACTTC.